The entry below gives a single T cell receptor (beta chain) sequence along with its context. Antigen: not known. This PCR relied on a set of 60 Vbeta primers and 13 Jbeta primers. Data came from immunoSEQ multiplex PCR; TCRdb stores just in-frame clones and leaves some out. The sample consists of more than 70,000 clones, about two thirds of them appearing once. The sample comes from a study of cytomegalovirus exposure and HLA in healthy donors. The wider study: Findings of an earlier analysis included around 100 million unique TCR beta sequences from 190 million or so T cells. Study results and caveats: Further analysis was carried out later, and it showed several of the most significant clusters appearing linked to common viral pathogens. Researchers left out some V segments, among them TRBV6-2 and TRBV6-3, as indistinguishable. TCR beta chains associated with HLA were, in a later analysis, more clonally expanded than equally common others.

V lost 8 bases to trimming and J lost 0 bases, with 12 bases between them. The CDR3 has 13 amino acids. The germline V gene encodes CDR1 SGHRS and CDR2 YFSETQ. The sequenced sample consisted of PBMCs. This sequence joins TRBV5-1 and TRBJ2-7, with D possibly being TRBD1 (6 bases). This clonotype originated in a woman in her 50s in good health and CMV-seropositive. The CDR3 sequence is CAREDRVSYEQYF. The DNA of the CDR3 is TGCGCCAGAGAGGACAGAGTCTCCTACGAGCAGTACTTC.